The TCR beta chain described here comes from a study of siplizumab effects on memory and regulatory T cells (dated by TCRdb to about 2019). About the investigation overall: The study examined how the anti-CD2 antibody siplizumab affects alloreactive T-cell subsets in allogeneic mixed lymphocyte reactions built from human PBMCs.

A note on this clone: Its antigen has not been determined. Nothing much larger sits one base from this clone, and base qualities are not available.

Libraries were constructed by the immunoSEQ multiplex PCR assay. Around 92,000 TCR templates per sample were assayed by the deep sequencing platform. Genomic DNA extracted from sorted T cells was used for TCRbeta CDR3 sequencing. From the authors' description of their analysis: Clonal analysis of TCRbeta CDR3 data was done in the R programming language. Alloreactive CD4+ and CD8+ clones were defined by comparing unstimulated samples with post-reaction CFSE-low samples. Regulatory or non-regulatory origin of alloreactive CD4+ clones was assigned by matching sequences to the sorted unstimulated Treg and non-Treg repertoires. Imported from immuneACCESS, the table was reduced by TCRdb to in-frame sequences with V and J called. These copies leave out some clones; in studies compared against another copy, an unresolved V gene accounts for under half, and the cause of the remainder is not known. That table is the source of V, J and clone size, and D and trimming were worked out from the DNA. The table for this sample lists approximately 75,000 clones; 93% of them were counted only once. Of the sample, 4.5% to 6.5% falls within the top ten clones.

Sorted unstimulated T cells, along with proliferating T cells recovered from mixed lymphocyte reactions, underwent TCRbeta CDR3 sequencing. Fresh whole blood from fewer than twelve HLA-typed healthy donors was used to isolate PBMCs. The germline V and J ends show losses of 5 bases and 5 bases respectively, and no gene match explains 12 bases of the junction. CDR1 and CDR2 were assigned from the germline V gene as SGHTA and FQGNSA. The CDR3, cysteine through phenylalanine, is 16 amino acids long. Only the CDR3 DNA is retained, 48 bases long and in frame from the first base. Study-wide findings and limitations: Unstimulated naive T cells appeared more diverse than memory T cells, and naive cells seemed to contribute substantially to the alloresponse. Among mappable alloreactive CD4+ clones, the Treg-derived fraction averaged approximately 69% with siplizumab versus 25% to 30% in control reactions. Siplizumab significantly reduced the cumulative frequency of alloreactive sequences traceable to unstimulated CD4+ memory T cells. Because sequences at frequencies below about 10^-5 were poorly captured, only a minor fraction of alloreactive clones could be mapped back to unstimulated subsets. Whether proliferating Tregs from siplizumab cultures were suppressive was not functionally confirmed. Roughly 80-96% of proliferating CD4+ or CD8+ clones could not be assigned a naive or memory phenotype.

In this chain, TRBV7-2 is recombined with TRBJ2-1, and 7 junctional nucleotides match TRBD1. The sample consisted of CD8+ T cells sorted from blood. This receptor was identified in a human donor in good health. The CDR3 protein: CASSQLPTGTDNEQFF. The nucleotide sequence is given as TGTGCCAGCAGCCAACTGCCGACAGGGACCGACAATGAGCAGTTCTTC.